The 21 T cell receptor beta chains in this list originate from one sample, sequenced in a study of OX40 agonist ivuxolimab in advanced cancers. Repertoires were generated with immunoSEQ multiplex PCR, while TCRdb's copy carries only in-frame clones and drops some. The sample lists about 60,000 clones, roughly 84% occurring once. Sequenced here: CD4+ or CD8+ T cells sorted from blood, sampled in a trial of the OX40 agonist ivuxolimab. These receptors all come from an adult with an advanced solid tumor such as melanoma, head and neck, liver or kidney cancer.

The J gene is TRBJ2-7, the V gene TRBV2; D perhaps matches TRBD1 (7 bases). Germline CDR1 is SNHLY and CDR2 is FYNNEI. The CDR3 length is 14 residues. V lost 4 bases and J 3 bases, leaving 13 bases between the germline ends. In DNA form, the CDR3 reads TGTGCCAGCAGTGGACAGGGACTCAACTACGAGCAGTACTTC. Its translation is CASSGQGLNYEQYF.

V is TRBV7-9 and J is TRBJ1-5; D not resolved. Germline V gene lookup returns CDR1 SEHNR and CDR2 FQNEAQ (reference sequence). V was cut by 3 bases and J by 1 base, with 7 bases left in between. The CDR3 is made up of 14 amino acids. CDR3 protein: CASSFEGSNQPQHF. CDR3 in DNA: TGTGCCAGCAGCTTCGAAGGCAGCAATCAGCCCCAGCATTTT.

The table lists this clone with a few counts. The chain is built from TRBV6-1 and TRBJ2-2; unclear D gene. V was cut by 4 bases and J by 0 bases, with 12 bases left in between. The CDR3 contains 16 residues. From germline, CDR1 is MNHNS and CDR2 SASEGT. The CDR3 DNA is TGTGCCAGCAGTGTGGTAAATCCCGCGAACACCGGGGAGCTGTTTTTT. Amino acids: CASSVVNPANTGELFF.

The chain links TRBV18 to TRBJ1-2; D remains unclear. CDR3 size: 14 residues. Germline-derived CDR1 and CDR2 are KGHSH and LQKENI. Trimming stripped 2 bases from V and 4 bases from J, with 11 bases between. Here the CDR3 reads CASSPGLGFYGYTF. The CDR3 nucleotides are TGTGCCAGCTCACCAGGGTTAGGTTTCTATGGCTACACCTTC.

The CDR3 region is CASSPENLLSYTF. CDR3 nucleotide sequence: TGTGCCAGCTCACCCGAGAACCTATTGAGCTACACCTTC. V is TRBV18 and J is TRBJ1-2; no reliable D call. Germline assignment: CDR1 KGHSH and CDR2 LQKENI. V shed 3 bases and J shed 9 bases, with 14 bases lying between them. This CDR3 is built from 13 residues.

The chain uses TRBV11-2 and TRBJ1-3; unclear D gene. V was shortened by 5 bases and J by 0 bases, with 8 bases between the two germline ends. In germline, CDR1 is SGHAT, CDR2 FQNNGV. The CDR3 is 14 residues long. CDR3 amino acids: CASSPLSSGNTIYF. Here the CDR3 DNA reads TGTGCCAGCAGCCCCCTTTCCTCTGGAAACACCATATATTTT. The entire variable domain, with the rest obtained from reference TRBV11-2 and TRBJ1-3, is as follows: EAGVAQSPRYKIIEKRQSVAFWCNPISGHATLYWYQQILGQGPKLLIQFQNNGVVDDSQLPKDRFSAERLKGVDSTLKIQPAKLEDSAVYLCASSPLSSGNTIYFGEGSWLTVV.

The chain recombines TRBV7-8 with TRBJ2-3, with D perhaps given as TRBD1 or TRBD2 (7 bases each). Trimming stripped 10 bases from V and 2 bases from J, with 22 bases between. The CDR3 contains 16 residues. Germline V gene sequence: CDR1 SGHVS, CDR2 FQNEAQ. The DNA for the CDR3 is TGTGCCACCGTGGGAGGGGGCGGGGGCTTCACAGATACGCAGTATTTT. As protein: CATVGGGGGFTDTQYF.

The CDR3 sequence is CASSEEVPQVSPLHF. CDR3 in DNA: TGTGCCAGCAGTGAAGAAGTACCTCAGGTTTCACCCCTCCACTTT. V gene TRBV6-1 combines with J gene TRBJ1-6; D unclear. The CDR3 is 15 residues long. Trimming took off 1 base at V and 9 bases at J, with 13 bases between the two ends. Germline V CDR1 and CDR2: MNHNS, SASEGT.

This clone was detected only once. The chain carries TRBV2 and TRBJ2-5; tentatively, D is TRBD1 (6 bases). Trimming pared 2 bases from V and 4 bases from J, leaving 14 bases between. The CDR3 totals 15 residues. Germline CDR1 and CDR2: SNHLY and FYNNEI. CDR3 DNA: TGTGCCAGCAGTGAAAGCAGACAGGCCGGAGAGACCCAGTACTTC. It is translated as CASSESRQAGETQYF.

The chain carries TRBV30 and TRBJ1-3; D unclear. Germline V gives CDR1 GTSNPN, CDR2 SVGIG (reference sequence). The CDR3 sequence is 14 residues long. Trimming removed 4 bases from V and 0 bases from J, with 10 bases in between. CDR3 loop: CAWNIAVSGNTIYF. DNA for the CDR3: TGTGCCTGGAATATAGCAGTCTCTGGAAACACCATATATTTT.

Here the CDR3 DNA reads TGTGCCAGCGGCCGGGACGGCCTAGGTCAGCCCCAGCATTTT. Translation: CASGRDGLGQPQHF. The chain recombines TRBV2 with TRBJ1-5; possibly TRBD1 for D (5 bases). The CDR3 totals 14 residues. Per the germline V gene, CDR1 is SNHLY and CDR2 is FYNNEI. V shed 8 bases and J shed 6 bases, with 17 bases lying between them.

The chain employs TRBV25-1 and TRBJ2-2; D ambiguous. The CDR3 is made up of 14 amino acids. Germline CDR1 and CDR2: MGHDK and SYGVNS. V gave up 3 bases and J gave up 1 base, with 6 bases separating them. CDR3 sequence: CASSEVMNTGELFF. The DNA of the CDR3 is TGTGCCAGCAGTGAGGTCATGAACACCGGGGAGCTGTTTTTT.

The chain uses TRBV7-2 and TRBJ1-2, with 9 bases lining up with TRBD1. With 7 bases clipped from V and 7 bases from J, the junction kept 10 bases outside the gene matches. In germline, CDR1 is SGHTA, CDR2 FQGNSA. The CDR3 spans 14 residues. The CDR3 DNA is TGTGCCAGCAACCCGGGACAGGGCTCGGGTGGCTACACCTTC. It encodes CASNPGQGSGGYTF.

The chain has TRBV5-1 and TRBJ2-7; 10 bases align to TRBD2. J was trimmed by 4 bases and V by 1 base; bases with no gene match: 11. Per the germline V gene, CDR1 is SGHRS and CDR2 is YFSETQ. CDR3 length: 17 residues. CDR3 nucleotide sequence: TGCGCCAGCAGCTTGCGTCCCGGGACTAGCGAATTTTACGAGCAGTACTTC. Protein: CASSLRPGTSEFYEQYF.

The chain is built from TRBV10-3 and TRBJ1-4, with TRBD1 as a possible D gene (6 bases). Trimming shortened V by 5 bases and J by 8 bases, and 15 bases separated the two germline ends. From germline, CDR1 is ENHRY and CDR2 SYGVKD. CDR3 size: 14 residues. The DNA for the CDR3 is TGTGCCATCAGTTCAAGGGGGACGGGAGAAAAACTGTTTTTT. Protein: CAISSRGTGEKLFF.

V gene TRBV19 combines with J gene TRBJ1-5; weak D call: TRBD1 (6 bases). CDR1 is LNHDA and CDR2 is SQIVND in the germline V gene (reference sequence). The V and J ends lost 5 bases and 4 bases respectively, with 18 bases between them. This CDR3 region has 16 residues. Here the CDR3 DNA reads TGTGCCAGTAGTCCGGTAACCGGACAGATAAATCAGCCCCAGCATTTT. This codes for CASSPVTGQINQPQHF.

V is TRBV11-2 and J is TRBJ1-6; D remains unclear. Per germline, CDR1 SGHAT and CDR2 FQNNGV. Between the trimmed V and J ends, which lost 2 bases and 9 bases, there was a span of 11 bases. The CDR3 consists of 14 residues. CDR3: CASSLWGEGSPLHF. CDR3 DNA: TGTGCCAGCAGCTTATGGGGTGAGGGTTCACCCCTCCACTTT.

The rearrangement uses TRBV19 and TRBJ2-7; tentative D call: TRBD2 (6 bases). V was shortened by 8 bases and J by 4 bases, with 18 bases between the two germline ends. The CDR3 is made up of 14 amino acids. Germline loops: CDR1 LNHDA, CDR2 SQIVND (reference sequence). CDR3 coding DNA: TGTGCCAGTCGAAATGGCGGGACGGTTTACGAGCAGTACTTC. The encoded protein is CASRNGGTVYEQYF.

For the CDR3, the DNA is TGTGCCAGCAGCGCTGGGACAAGGAACACTGAAGCTTTCTTT. Its protein is CASSAGTRNTEAFF. The V and J genes are TRBV9 and TRBJ1-1; maybe TRBD1 (6 bases). V shed 3 bases and J shed 1 base, with 10 bases lying between them. The CDR3 covers 14 residues. The germline CDR1 and CDR2 sequences are SGDLS and YYNGEE.

J is TRBJ1-1 and V is TRBV6-6; unclear D gene. Between the trimmed V and J ends, which lost 0 bases and 1 base, there was a span of 9 bases. In germline, CDR1 is MNHNY, CDR2 SVGAGI (reference sequence). The CDR3 is 15 amino acids. Written as DNA, the CDR3 is TGTGCCAGCAGTTACTCATCTCCCCAGAACACTGAAGCTTTCTTT. This gives the protein CASSYSSPQNTEAFF.

The rearrangement uses TRBV5-4 and TRBJ2-3, with a possible D match to TRBD1 (5 bases). Germline V gene lookup returns CDR1 SGHNT and CDR2 YYREEE (reference sequence). The CDR3 is 15 residues long. The V end lost 5 bases, the J end lost 0 bases, and 13 bases lay between the germline ends. The CDR3 sequence: CASRLDRPSTDTQYF. Here the CDR3 DNA reads TGTGCCAGCAGACTCGACAGACCTAGCACAGATACGCAGTATTTT.